This T cell receptor beta chain was obtained from a study of T cell repertoires in cytomegalovirus infection (dated by TCRdb to between 2018 and 2020). Background on the whole study: Because public TCR beta signatures pointed to carriage of CMV infection together with the matching HLA type, the HLA type of each donor mattered for the analysis.

Sequenced on an Illumina HiSeq 1500. TCRdb ran its own pipeline on the public reads, namely fastp trimming at Q25 and MiXCR clone calling, and kept in-frame beta chains. Every entry covers one CDR3 protein and lists the most common genes and DNA from its rows. The sample table holds about 490,000 distinct CDR3 sequences, of which approximately 17% were seen once. The ten largest clones add up to more than 20% of the sample. Results the study describes overall, beyond this receptor: In both this cohort and an independent cohort of 352 donors, the cumulative frequency of public TCR beta family members distinguished carriers of CMV infection plus the relevant HLA type. The ex vivo response was dominated by HLA-C-restricted CMV-specific TCR beta clonotypes, and the single most frequent clonotype in two of eight donors was supplied by these HLA-C-restricted clonotypes.

This clonotype showed up many times. Which antigen it targets is not known. The record has no base qualities; no much larger clone is one base away. According to the germline V gene, CDR1 reads LGHNA and CDR2 reads YNFKEQ. Deletion took 11 bases off V and 7 bases off J, with a span of 14 bases between the germline ends. There are 11 amino acids in the CDR3, from cysteine to phenylalanine inclusive. Only the CDR3 DNA is retained, 33 bases long and in frame from the first base. The clonotype comes from a human donor in good health (CMV status not recorded). Some clones in this sample may be carry-over from other donors' samples. The specimen sequenced was CD8+ T cells from PBMCs. The chain is assembled from TRBV4-2 and TRBJ1-1, with no reliable assignment of the D segment. In nucleotides, the sequence is TGTGCCGTTACCGACGGGGATGAAGCTTTCTTT. Translated, this is CAVTDGDEAFF.